These 6 T cell receptor beta chains were all obtained from the same sample, sequenced in a study of control samples from healthy donors and cancer patients. The repertoire was sequenced with immunoSEQ multiplex PCR; TCRdb's copy has only in-frame clones and lacks some. The data contain about 51,000 clones, around nine tenths of them seen just once; the ten biggest clones take up almost 40%. Sequenced sample: PBMCs. The receptors come from a man aged 45-65 years with head and neck cancer.

CDR3: CASSVEVGKNTEAFF. As DNA, the CDR3 is TGTGCCAGCTCAGTAGAAGTGGGGAAAAACACTGAAGCTTTCTTT. The rearrangement links TRBV18 to TRBJ1-1, with D unresolved. The germline V and J ends were trimmed by 5 bases and 2 bases, with 15 bases remaining between them. The CDR3 length is 15 residues. Per germline, CDR1 KGHSH and CDR2 LQKENI.

The chain carries TRBV28 and TRBJ1-6, with D possibly being TRBD1 (5 bases). The germline V gene encodes CDR1 MDHEN and CDR2 SYDVKM. The V end was cut by 6 bases, the J end by 4 bases, with 10 bases between. CDR3 length: 14 amino acids. CDR3: CASSIGGYNSPLHF. The DNA of the CDR3 is TGTGCCAGCAGCATCGGGGGTTATAATTCACCCCTCCACTTT.

The chain carries TRBV10-3 and TRBJ2-3, with 9 bases lining up with TRBD1. The CDR3 has 15 residues. Looked up from germline, CDR1 is ENHRY and CDR2 is SYGVKD. Trimming cost V 4 bases and J 1 base; bases outside gene matches: 3. The DNA of the CDR3 is TGTGCCATCAGTGGCCGACAGGGGGGCACAGATACGCAGTATTTT. It is translated as CAISGRQGGTDTQYF.

This chain links TRBV5-4 with TRBJ2-3; D ambiguous. V was cut by 4 bases and J by 3 bases, with 18 bases left in between. The CDR3 is made up of 16 amino acids. The germline CDR1 and CDR2 sequences are SGHNT and YYREEE (reference sequence). CDR3 in amino acids: CASSTRLSYDTDTQYF. The CDR3 bases are TGTGCCAGCAGCACCCGCCTGAGTTACGATACAGATACGCAGTATTTT.

This clone was observed once. This chain links TRBV6-6 with TRBJ2-7; 7 nucleotides match TRBD2. The CDR3 has 14 amino acids. With V trimmed by 8 bases and J by 4 bases, 11 bases remained unmatched. Germline V lookup: CDR1 MNHNY, CDR2 SVGAGI (reference sequence). CDR3 sequence: CASGRGRAAYEQYF. The CDR3 nucleotides are TGTGCCAGCGGCCGGGGGAGGGCTGCTTACGAGCAGTACTTC.

The chain links TRBV5-1 to TRBJ1-4; tentatively, D is TRBD1 (5 bases). CDR1 SGHRS and CDR2 YFSETQ come from the germline V gene. Trimming left V 4 bases short and J 1 base short, with 14 bases between. CDR3 length equals 16 residues. The CDR3 loop is CASSPGDRKTNEKLFF. Here the CDR3 DNA reads TGCGCCAGCAGCCCGGGGGATAGGAAAACTAATGAAAAACTGTTTTTT.